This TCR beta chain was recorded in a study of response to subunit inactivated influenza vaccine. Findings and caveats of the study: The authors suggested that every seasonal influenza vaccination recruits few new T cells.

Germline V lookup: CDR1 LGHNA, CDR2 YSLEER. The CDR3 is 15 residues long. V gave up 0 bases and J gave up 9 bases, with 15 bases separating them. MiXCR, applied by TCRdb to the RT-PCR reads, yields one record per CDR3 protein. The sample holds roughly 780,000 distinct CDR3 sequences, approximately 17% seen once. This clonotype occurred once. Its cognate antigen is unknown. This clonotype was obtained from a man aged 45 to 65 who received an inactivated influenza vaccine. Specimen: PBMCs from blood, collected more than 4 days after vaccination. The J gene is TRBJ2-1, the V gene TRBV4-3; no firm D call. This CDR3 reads CASSQEVSPWREQFF. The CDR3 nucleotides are TGCGCCAGCAGCCAAGAGGTTAGCCCCTGGCGTGAGCAGTTCTTC.